This T cell receptor beta chain was profiled in a study of blood T cell repertoires in COVID-19. Study as a whole: The United States, Italy and Spain supplied acute and convalescent COVID-19 samples. Nucleic acid was either cDNA or gDNA, and it came from T cells, B-cell-depleted T cells, or PBMCs.

In the original analysis: Nucleated cell number was recorded as an estimate derived from reference gene primer amplification. The assay was immunoSEQ multiplex PCR, and TCRdb's table has in-frame clones only and misses some. V, J and clone size derive from that table, while D and trimming were established from the DNA sequence. There are about 140,000 clones in the sample; less than 90% occur only once, and about 8.1% lies in the top ten. In Seattle, patients joined the study during active infection and were tracked longitudinally. Specimen: peripheral blood. The sequence derives from a man younger than 40 with COVID-19, enrolled during active disease.

This CDR3 is CAWIGEGEGDTEAFF. The CDR3, as DNA: TGTGCCTGGATTGGTGAGGGGGAAGGGGACACTGAAGCTTTCTTT. The rearrangement links TRBV30 to TRBJ1-1, with D possibly being TRBD1 (6 bases). The CDR3 runs to 15 residues. CDR1 GTSNPN and CDR2 SVGIG come from the germline V gene (reference sequence). The V end was cut by 4 bases, the J end by 3 bases, with 18 bases between.